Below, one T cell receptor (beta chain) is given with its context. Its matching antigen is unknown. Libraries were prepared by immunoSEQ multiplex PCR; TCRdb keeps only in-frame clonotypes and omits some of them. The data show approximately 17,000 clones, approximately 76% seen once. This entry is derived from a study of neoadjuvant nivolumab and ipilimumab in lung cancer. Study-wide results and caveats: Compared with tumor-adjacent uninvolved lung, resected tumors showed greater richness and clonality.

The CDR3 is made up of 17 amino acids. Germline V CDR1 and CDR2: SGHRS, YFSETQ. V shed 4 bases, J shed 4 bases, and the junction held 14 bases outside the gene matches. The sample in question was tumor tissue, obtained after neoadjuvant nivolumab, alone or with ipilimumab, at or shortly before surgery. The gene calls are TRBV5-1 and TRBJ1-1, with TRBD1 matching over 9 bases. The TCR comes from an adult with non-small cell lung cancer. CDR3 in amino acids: CASSTGQGVRVGTEAFF. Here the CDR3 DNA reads TGCGCCAGCAGCACGGGACAGGGAGTAAGAGTGGGCACTGAAGCTTTCTTT. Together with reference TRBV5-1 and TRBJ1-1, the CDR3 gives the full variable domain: KAGVTQTPRYLIKTRGQQVTLSCSPISGHRSVSWYQQTPGQGLQFLFEYFSETQRNKGNFPGRFSGRQFSNSRSEMNVSTLELGDSALYLCASSTGQGVRVGTEAFFGQGTRLTVV.